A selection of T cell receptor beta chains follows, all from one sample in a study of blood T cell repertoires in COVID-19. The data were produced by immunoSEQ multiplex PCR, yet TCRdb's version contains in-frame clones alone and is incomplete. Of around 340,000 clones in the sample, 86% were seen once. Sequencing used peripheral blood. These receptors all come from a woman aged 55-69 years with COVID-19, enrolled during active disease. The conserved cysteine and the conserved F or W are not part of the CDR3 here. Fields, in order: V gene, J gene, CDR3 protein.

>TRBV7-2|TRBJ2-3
ASSSTHLDTQY
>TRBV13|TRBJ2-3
ASSRRLDSGDTQY
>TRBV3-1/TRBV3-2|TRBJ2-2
ASSQVRTNTGELF
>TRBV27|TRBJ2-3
ASRTGAVDTQY
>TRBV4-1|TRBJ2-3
ASSLQDRDTDTQY
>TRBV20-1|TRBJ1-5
SASSQGRVNNQPQH
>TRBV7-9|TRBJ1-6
ASSLEGTLNSPLH
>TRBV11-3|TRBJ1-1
ASKMTGTKEAF
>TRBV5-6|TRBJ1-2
ASSPGSTYGYT
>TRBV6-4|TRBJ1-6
ASSAGASYNSPLH
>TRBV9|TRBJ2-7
ASSPQTTATYEQY
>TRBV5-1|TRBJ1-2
ASSLAGGLYGYT
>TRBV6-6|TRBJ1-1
ASSYSGGVGTEAF
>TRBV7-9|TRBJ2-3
ASSLDRGGADTQY
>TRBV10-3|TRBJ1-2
AIRPGTGENYGYT
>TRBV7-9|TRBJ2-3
ASSLGGGPSTDTQY
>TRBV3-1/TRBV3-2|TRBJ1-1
ASSDRTALNTEAF
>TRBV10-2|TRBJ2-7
ASSDRDRTLYEQY
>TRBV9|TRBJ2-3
ASSPASGARGDTQY
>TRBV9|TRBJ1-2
ASSVEVRDTLYGYT
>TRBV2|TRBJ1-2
ASSEARGSGFYGYT
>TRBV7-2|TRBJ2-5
ASSLVRAQY
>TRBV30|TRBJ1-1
AWRPRGAKNTEAF
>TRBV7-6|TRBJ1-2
ASSLRTGTNYGYT